The present entry profiles one TCR beta chain with its context. The antigen is undetermined. CDR3 length: 14 amino acids. V lost 7 bases, J lost 1 base, and 13 bases lay in between. Germline lookup yields CDR1 SEHNR and CDR2 FQNEAQ (reference sequence). RNA extraction was followed by reverse transcription into cDNA, which acted as the sequencing template. Only in-frame clones appear in the TCRdb table, and some are missing; sequencing was by immunoSEQ multiplex PCR. Among 160,000 or so clones, 45% to 55% were seen once, and the ten largest hold roughly a fifth. This record belongs to a study of CD8+ T cells in alopecia areata. General observations from the study: Clonality exceeded that of normal scalp in lesional scalp, most notably in alopecia totalis/universalis.

The J gene is TRBJ1-1, the V gene TRBV7-9, with D unresolved. The sequencing here drew on CD8+ T cells sorted from blood, taken at week 0. The origin of this receptor is a human donor with alopecia areata. The CDR3: CASTDLRPNTEAFF. The CDR3 DNA follows: TGTGCCAGCACCGATCTTAGGCCGAACACTGAAGCTTTCTTT.